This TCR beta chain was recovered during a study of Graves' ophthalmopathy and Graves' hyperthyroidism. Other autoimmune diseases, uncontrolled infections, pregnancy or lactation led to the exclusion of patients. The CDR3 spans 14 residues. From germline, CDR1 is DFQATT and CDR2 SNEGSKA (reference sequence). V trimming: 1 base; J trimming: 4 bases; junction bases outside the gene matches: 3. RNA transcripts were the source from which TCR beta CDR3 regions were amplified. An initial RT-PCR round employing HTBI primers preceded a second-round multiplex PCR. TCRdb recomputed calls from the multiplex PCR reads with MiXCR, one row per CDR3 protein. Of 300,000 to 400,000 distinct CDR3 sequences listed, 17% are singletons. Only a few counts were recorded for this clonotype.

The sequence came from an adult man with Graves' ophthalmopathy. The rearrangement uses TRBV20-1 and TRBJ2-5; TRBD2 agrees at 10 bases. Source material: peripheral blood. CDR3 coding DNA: TGCAGTGCTAGAGGTCCTAGCGGGAGAGAGACCCAGTACTTC. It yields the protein CSARGPSGRETQYF.